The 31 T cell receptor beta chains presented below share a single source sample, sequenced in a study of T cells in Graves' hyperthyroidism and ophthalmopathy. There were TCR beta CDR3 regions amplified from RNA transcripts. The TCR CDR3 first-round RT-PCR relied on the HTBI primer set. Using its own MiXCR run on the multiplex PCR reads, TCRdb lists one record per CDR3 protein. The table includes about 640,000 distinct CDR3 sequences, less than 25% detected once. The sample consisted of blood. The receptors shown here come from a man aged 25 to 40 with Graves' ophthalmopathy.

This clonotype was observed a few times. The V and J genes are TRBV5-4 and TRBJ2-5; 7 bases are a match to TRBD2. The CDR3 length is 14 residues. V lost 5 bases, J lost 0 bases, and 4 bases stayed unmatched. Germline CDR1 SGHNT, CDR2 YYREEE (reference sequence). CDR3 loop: CASRQAGNQETQYF. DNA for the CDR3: TGTGCCAGCAGACAAGCGGGGAACCAAGAGACCCAGTACTTC.

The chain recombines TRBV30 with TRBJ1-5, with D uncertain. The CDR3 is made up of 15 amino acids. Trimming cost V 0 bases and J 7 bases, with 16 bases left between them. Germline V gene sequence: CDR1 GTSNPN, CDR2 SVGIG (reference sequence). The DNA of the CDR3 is TGTGCCTGGAGTGTAGTAGGGCTCTCTCCACAGCCCCAGCATTTT. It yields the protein CAWSVVGLSPQPQHF. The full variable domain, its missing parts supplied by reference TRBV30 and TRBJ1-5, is SQTIHQWPATLVQPVGSPLSLECTVEGTSNPNLYWYRQAAGRGLQLLFYSVGIGQISSEVPQNLSASRPQDRQFILSSKKLLLSDSGFYLCAWSVVGLSPQPQHFGDGTRLSIL.

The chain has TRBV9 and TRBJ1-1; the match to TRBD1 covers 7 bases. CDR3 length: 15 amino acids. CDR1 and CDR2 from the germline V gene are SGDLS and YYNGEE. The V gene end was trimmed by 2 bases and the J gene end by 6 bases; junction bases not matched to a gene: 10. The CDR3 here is CASSVDGQAPPEAFF. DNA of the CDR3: TGTGCCAGCAGCGTTGACGGACAGGCCCCGCCTGAAGCTTTCTTT.

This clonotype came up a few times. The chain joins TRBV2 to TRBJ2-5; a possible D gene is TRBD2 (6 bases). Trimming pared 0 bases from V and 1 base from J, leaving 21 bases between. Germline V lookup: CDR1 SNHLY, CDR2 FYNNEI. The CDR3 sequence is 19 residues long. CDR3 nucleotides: TGTGCCAGCAGTGAAGCCGGGGCGGGCGGGGCAGGACTCCAAGAGACCCAGTACTTC. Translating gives CASSEAGAGGAGLQETQYF. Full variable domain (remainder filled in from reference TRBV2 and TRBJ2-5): EPEVTQTPSHQVTQMGQEVILRCVPISNHLYFYWYRQILGQKVEFLVSFYNNEISEKSEIFDDQFSVERPDGSNFTLKIRSTKLEDSAMYFCASSEAGAGGAGLQETQYFGPGTRLLVL.

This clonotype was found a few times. CDR3 residues: CASSPTGVKTSYEQYF. The CDR3 region has the DNA TGTGCCAGCAGCCCGACAGGGGTCAAAACCTCCTACGAGCAGTACTTC. The chain recombines TRBV7-9 with TRBJ2-7, with TRBD1 identical over 8 bases. CDR1 is SEHNR, CDR2 FQNEAQ, per germline (reference sequence). The CDR3 loop spans 16 amino acids. V lost 5 bases and J lost 0; bases outside the gene matches: 9.

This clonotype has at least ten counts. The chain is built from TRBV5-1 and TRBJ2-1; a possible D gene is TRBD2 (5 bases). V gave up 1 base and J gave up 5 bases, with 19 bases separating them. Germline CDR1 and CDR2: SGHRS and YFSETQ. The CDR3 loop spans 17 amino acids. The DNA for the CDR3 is TGCGCCAGCAGCTTGCCTCCGTACGACCGGGGAGACAATGAGCAGTTCTTC. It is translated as CASSLPPYDRGDNEQFF.

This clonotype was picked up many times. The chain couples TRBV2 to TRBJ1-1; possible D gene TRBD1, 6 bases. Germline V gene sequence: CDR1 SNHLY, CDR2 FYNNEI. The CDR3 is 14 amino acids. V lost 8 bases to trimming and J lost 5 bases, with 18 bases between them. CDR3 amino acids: CASSLGGGRTEAFF. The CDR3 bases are TGTGCCAGCTCCCTAGGGGGGGGGCGAACTGAAGCTTTCTTT. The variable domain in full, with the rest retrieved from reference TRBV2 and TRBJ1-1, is EPEVTQTPSHQVTQMGQEVILRCVPISNHLYFYWYRQILGQKVEFLVSFYNNEISEKSEIFDDQFSVERPDGSNFTLKIRSTKLEDSAMYFCASSLGGGRTEAFFGQGTRLTVV.

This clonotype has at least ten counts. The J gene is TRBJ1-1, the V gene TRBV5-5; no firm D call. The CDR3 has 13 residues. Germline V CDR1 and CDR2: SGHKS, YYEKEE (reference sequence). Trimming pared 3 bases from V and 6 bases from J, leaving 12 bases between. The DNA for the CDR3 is TGTGCCAGCAGCTGGGAAGGAGTCCCTGAAGCTTTCTTT. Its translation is CASSWEGVPEAFF.

As DNA, the CDR3 is TGTGCCAGCAGGTCCAGGGTTTCTGATGGCTACACCTTC. Its protein product is CASRSRVSDGYTF. The chain uses TRBV2 and TRBJ1-2, with D tentatively TRBD1 (5 bases). Germline V gene sequence: CDR1 SNHLY, CDR2 FYNNEI. There are 13 residues in the CDR3. V dropped 6 bases and J dropped 6 bases, with 14 bases sitting between them.

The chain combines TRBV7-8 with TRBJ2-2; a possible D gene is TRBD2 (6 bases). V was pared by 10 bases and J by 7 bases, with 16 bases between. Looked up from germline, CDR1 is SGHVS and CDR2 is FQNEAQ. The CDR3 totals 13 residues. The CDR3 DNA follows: TGTGCCACCCGGATATGGGGGGACGGGGAGCTGTTTTTT. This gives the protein CATRIWGDGELFF.

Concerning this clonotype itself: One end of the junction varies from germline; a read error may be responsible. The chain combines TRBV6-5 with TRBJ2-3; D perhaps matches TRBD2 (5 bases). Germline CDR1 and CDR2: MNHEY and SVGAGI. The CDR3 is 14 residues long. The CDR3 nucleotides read TGTGCCAGCAGTTACTCTTCTAGCATAGATACGCAGTATTTT. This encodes CASSYSSSIDTQYF.

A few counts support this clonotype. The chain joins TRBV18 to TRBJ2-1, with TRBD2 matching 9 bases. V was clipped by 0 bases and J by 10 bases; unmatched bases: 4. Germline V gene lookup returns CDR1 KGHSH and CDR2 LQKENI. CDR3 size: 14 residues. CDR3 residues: CASSPPREGPEQFF. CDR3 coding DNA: TGTGCCAGCTCACCACCGCGGGAGGGCCCCGAGCAGTTCTTC.

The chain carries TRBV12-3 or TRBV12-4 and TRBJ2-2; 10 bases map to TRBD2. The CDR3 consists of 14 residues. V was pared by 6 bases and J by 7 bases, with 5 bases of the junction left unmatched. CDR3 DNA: TGTGCCAGCAGCTCTAGCGGGAGTAACGGGGAGCTGTTTTTT. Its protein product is CASSSSGSNGELFF.

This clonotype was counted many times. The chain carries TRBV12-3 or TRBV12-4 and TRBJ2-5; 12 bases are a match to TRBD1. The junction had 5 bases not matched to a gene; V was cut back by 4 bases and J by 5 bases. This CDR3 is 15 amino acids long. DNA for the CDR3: TGTGCCAGCAGTTGGGGGACAGGGGGCCGGGAGACCCAGTACTTC. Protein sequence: CASSWGTGGRETQYF.

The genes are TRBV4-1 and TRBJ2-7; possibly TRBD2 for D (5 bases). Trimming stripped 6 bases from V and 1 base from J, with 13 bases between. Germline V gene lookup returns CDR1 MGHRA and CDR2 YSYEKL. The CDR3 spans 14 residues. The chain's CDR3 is CASSIGRGSYEQYF. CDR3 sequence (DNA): TGCGCCAGCAGTATCGGACGCGGGTCCTACGAGCAGTACTTC.

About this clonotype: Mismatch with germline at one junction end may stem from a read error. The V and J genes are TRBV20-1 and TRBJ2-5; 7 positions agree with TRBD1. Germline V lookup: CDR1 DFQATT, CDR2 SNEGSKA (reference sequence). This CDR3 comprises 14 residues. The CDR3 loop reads CSASLSGQKRTRYF. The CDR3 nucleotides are TGCAGTGCTAGCCTTTCGGGACAGAAGAGAACCCGGTACTTC.

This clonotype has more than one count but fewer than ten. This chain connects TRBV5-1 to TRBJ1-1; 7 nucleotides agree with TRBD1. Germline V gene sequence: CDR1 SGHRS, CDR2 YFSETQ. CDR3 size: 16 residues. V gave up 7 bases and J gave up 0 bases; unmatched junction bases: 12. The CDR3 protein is CASSLELTGMNTEAFF. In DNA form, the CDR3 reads TGCGCCAGCTCCCTTGAACTGACAGGGATGAACACTGAAGCTTTCTTT. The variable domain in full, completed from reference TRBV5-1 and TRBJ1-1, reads KAGVTQTPRYLIKTRGQQVTLSCSPISGHRSVSWYQQTPGQGLQFLFEYFSETQRNKGNFPGRFSGRQFSNSRSEMNVSTLELGDSALYLCASSLELTGMNTEAFFGQGTRLTVV.

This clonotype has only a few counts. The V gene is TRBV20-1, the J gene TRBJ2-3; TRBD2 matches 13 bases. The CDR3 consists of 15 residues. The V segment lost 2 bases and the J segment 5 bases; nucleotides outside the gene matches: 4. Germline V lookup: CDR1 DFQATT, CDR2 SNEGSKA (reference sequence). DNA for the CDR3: TGCAGTGCTAGAAAACTAGCGGGGGGGGGAGATACGCAGTATTTT. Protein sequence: CSARKLAGGGDTQYF.

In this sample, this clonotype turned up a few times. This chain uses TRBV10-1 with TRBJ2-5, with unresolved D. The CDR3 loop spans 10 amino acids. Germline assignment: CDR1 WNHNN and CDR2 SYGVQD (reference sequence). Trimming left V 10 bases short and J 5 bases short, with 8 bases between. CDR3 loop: CAIPLETQYF. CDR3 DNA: TGCGCCATTCCGTTGGAGACCCAGTACTTC.

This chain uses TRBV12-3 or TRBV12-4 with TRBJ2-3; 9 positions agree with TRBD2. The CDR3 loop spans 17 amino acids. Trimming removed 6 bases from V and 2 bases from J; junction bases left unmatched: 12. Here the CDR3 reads CASSLGGSGRATDTQYF. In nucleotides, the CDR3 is TGTGCCAGCAGCCTCGGTGGTAGCGGGAGAGCCACAGATACGCAGTATTTT.

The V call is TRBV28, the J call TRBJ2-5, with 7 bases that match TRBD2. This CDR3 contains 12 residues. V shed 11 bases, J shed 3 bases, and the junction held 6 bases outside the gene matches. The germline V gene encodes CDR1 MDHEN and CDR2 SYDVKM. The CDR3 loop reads CAASGMEETQYF. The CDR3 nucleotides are TGTGCCGCGAGCGGGATGGAAGAGACCCAGTACTTC. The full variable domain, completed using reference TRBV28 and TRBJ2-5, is DVKVTQSSRYLVKRTGEKVFLECVQDMDHENMFWYRQDPGLGLRLIYFSYDVKMKEKGDIPEGYSVSREKKERFSLILESASTNQTSMYLCAASGMEETQYFGPGTRLLVL.

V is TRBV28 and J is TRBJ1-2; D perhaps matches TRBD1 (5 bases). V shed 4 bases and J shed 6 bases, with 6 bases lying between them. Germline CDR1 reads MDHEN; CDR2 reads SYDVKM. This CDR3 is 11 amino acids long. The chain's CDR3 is CASSWGNGYTF. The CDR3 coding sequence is TGTGCCAGCAGTTGGGGCAATGGCTACACCTTC.

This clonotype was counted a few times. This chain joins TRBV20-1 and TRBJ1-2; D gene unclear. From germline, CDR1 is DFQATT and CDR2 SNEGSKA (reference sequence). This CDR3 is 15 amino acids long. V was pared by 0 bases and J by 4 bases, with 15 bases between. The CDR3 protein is CSARDQEQIFYGYTF. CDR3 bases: TGCAGTGCTAGAGATCAAGAACAGATCTTCTATGGCTACACCTTC.

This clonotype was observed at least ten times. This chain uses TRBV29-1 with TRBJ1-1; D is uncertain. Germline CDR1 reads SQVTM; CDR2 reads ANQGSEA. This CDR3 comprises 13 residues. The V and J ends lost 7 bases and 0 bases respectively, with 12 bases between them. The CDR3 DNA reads TGCAGCGGGGCAGGACGAATGAACACTGAAGCTTTCTTT. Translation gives CSGAGRMNTEAFF.

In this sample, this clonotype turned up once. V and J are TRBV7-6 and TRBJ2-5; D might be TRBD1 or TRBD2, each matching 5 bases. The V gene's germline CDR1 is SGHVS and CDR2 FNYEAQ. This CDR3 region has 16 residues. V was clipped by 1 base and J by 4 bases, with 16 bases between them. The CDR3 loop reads CASSLVVGERGETQYF. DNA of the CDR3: TGTGCCAGCAGCTTAGTGGTCGGGGAAAGGGGAGAGACCCAGTACTTC.

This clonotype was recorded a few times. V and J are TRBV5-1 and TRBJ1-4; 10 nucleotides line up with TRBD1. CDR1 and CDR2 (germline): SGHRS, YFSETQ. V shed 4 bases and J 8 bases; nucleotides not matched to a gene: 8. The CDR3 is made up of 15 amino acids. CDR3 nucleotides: TGCGCCAGCAGCCTCAGGGGACAGGGGCTCGAAAAACTGTTTTTT. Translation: CASSLRGQGLEKLFF.

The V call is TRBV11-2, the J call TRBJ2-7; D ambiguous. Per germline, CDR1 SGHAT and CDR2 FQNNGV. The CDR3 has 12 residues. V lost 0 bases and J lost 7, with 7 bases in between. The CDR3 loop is CASSLDTREQYF. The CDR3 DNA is TGTGCCAGCAGCTTAGATACACGGGAGCAGTACTTC.

In nucleotides, the CDR3 is TGTGCCAGCACCCTATTTGGGAGCACTGAAGCTTTCTTT. The encoded protein is CASTLFGSTEAFF. The chain has TRBV6-1 and TRBJ1-1; D is unclear. Germline-derived CDR1 and CDR2 are MNHNS and SASEGT. The V gene lost 7 bases and the J gene lost 4 bases, with 13 bases spanning the gap. This CDR3 has 13 amino acids.

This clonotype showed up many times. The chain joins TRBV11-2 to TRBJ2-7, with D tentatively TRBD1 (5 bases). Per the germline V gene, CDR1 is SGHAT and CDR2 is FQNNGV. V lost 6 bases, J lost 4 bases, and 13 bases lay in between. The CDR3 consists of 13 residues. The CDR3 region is CASRAQTGYEQYF. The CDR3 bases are TGTGCCAGCAGAGCCCAAACAGGATACGAGCAGTACTTC.

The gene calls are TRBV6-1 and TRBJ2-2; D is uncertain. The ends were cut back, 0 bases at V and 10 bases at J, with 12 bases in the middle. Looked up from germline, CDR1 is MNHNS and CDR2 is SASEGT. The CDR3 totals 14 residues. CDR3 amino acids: CASSEALRVPELFF. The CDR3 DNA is TGTGCCAGCAGTGAAGCGCTTCGAGTCCCGGAGCTGTTTTTT.

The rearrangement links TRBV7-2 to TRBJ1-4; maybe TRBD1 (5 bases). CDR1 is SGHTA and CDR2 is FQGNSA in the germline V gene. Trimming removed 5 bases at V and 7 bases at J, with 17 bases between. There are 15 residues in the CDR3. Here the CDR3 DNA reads TGTGCCAGCAGCCCGCGGGGGGGAGAGAGTGAAAAACTGTTTTTT. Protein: CASSPRGGESEKLFF.